Given below is one T cell receptor (beta chain) in context. Its antigen is unknown. A much more abundant neighbour one base away suggests this may be a read error. This entry comes from a study of T cells in Graves' hyperthyroidism and ophthalmopathy. General study points: Most clonotypes expanded in thyroid above 0.001 were likewise present in blood.

Template material for amplifying TCR beta CDR3 regions consisted of RNA transcripts. The primer set for the first-round RT-PCR of the TCR CDR3 was HTBI. Each CDR3 protein is one row after TCRdb ran MiXCR on the multiplex PCR reads. The data contain about 400,000 distinct CDR3 sequences, about 15% of them singletons. Sequencing input: blood. The clonotype comes from a woman in her twenties or thirties with Graves' hyperthyroidism.

This chain's CDR3 is CATSDPSTQYF. DNA for the CDR3: TGTGCCACCAGTGACCCGAGTACGCAGTATTTT. The V and J genes are TRBV24-1 and TRBJ2-3; the D is unclear. The CDR3 loop spans 11 amino acids. Trimming left V 4 bases short and J 8 bases short, with 6 bases between. Germline loops: CDR1 KGHDR, CDR2 SFDVKD.